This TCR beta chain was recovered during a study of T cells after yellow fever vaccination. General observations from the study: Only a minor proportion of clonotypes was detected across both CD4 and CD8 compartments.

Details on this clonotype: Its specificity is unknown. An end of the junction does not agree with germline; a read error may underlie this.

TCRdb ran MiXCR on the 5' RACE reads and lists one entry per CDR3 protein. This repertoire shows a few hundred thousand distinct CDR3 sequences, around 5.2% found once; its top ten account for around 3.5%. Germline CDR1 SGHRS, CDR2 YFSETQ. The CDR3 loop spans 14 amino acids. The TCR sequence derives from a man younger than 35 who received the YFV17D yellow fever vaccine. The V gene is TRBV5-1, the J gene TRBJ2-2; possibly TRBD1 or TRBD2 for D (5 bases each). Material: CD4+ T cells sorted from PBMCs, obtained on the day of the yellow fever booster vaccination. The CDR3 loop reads CASSLRTGTGDLFF. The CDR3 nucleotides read TGCGCCAGCAGTCTACGGACTGGCACCGGGGACCTGTTTTTT.